What follows is one T cell receptor beta chain and its context. Some clones are missing from TCRdb's copy, which holds only in-frame ones; the method was immunoSEQ multiplex PCR. This table holds tens of thousands of clones, 94% found once. Stated time point: newly diagnosed, previously untreated cHL patient sample. The data stem from a study of PD-1 blockade in classical Hodgkin lymphoma. Germline CDR1 is SGHRS and CDR2 is YFSETQ. V was shortened by 0 bases and J by 5 bases, with 14 bases between the two germline ends. The CDR3 runs to 15 residues. Sample: peripheral blood mononuclear cells (PBMCs). The chain recombines TRBV5-1 with TRBJ2-5; D gene uncertain. The source of this sequence is a human donor with classical Hodgkin lymphoma. The CDR3 region is CASSLVLLRGETQYF. The CDR3 nucleotides read TGCGCCAGCAGCTTGGTCCTCCTCCGTGGGGAGACCCAGTACTTC.